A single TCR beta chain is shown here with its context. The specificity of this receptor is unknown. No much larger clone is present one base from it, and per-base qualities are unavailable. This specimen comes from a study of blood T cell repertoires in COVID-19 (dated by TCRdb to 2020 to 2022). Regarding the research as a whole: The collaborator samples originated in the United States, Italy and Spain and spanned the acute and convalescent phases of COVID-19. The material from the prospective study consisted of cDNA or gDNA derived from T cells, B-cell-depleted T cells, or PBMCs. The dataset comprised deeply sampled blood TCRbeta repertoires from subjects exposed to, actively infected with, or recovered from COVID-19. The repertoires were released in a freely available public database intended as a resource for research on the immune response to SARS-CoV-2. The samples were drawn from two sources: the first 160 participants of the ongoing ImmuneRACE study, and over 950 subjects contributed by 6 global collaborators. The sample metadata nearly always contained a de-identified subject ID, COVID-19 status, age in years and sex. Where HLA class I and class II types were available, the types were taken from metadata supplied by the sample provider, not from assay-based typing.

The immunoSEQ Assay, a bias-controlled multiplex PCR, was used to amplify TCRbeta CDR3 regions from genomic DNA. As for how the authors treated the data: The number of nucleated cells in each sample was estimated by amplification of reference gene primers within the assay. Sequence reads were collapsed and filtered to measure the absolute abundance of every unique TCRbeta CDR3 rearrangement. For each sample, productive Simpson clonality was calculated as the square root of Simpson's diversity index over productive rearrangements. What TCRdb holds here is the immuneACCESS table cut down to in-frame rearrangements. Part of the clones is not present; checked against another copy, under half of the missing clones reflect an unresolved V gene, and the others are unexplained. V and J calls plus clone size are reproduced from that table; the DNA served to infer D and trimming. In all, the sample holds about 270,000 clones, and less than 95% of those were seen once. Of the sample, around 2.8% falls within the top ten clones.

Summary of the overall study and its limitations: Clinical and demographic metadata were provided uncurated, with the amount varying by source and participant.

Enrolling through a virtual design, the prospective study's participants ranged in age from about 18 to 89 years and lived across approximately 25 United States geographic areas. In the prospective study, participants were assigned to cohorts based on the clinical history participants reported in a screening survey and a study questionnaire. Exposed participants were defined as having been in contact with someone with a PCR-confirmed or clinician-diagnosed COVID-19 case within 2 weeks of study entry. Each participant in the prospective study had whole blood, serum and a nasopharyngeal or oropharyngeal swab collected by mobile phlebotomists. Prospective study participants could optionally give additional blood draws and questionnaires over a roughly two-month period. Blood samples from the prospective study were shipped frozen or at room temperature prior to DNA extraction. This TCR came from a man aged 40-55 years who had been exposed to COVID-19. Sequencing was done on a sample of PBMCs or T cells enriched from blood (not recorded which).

The bases read TGTGCCAGCAGCCCATCCCCACCAGGGAGAAACACCATATATTTT. It encodes CASSPSPPGRNTIYF. The chain is encoded by TRBV5-4 joined to TRBJ1-3; the D region possibly corresponds to TRBD1 (5 bases align). From the cysteine through the phenylalanine, the CDR3 covers 15 amino acids. CDR3 DNA is the only sequence kept; it has 45 bases, read in frame from the first base. V is shortened by 4 bases, J by 5 bases, and the region joining them spans 16 bases. As encoded in the germline V gene (reference sequence), CDR1 is SGHNT while CDR2 is YYREEE.